A selection of T cell receptor beta chains follows, all from one sample in a study of blood T cells in healthy people across ages. TCRdb re-called the 5' RACE reads with MiXCR, one entry per CDR3 protein. The table has about 1.4 million distinct CDR3 sequences, almost 60% seen once. Material: blood. These TCRs come from a man between 18 and 35 years old in good health. CDR3s include the opening cysteine and the closing phenylalanine or tryptophan. The D gene is left open where the match is weak. The listing skips clone size in some rows; elsewhere it reads once, few, many or a size class.

CDR3 length: 14; D gene: TRBD2; J gene: TRBJ2-1; clone size: few; V gene: TRBV29-1; CDR3 protein: CSAVLASPYNEQFF; CDR3 DNA: TGCAGCGCAGTACTAGCGTCCCCCTACAATGAGCAGTTCTTC
CDR3 length: 15; D gene: .; J gene: TRBJ2-7; clone size: .; V gene: TRBV10-2; CDR3 protein: CASSDTDRSSYEQYF; CDR3 DNA: TGCGCCAGCAGTGATACGGACAGAAGCTCCTACGAGCAGTACTTC
CDR3 length: 14; D gene: .; J gene: TRBJ1-4; clone size: once; V gene: TRBV29-1; CDR3 protein: CSVQGKRANEKLFF; CDR3 DNA: TGCAGCGTCCAGGGGAAGAGGGCTAATGAAAAACTGTTTTTT
CDR3 length: 15; D gene: .; J gene: TRBJ2-3; clone size: .; V gene: TRBV4-3; CDR3 protein: CASSRTRGSIDTQYF; CDR3 DNA: TGCGCCAGCAGCCGGACCAGGGGAAGTATTGATACGCAGTATTTT
CDR3 length: 14; D gene: .; J gene: TRBJ2-5; clone size: .; V gene: TRBV29-1; CDR3 protein: CSVEGRGTYNEQYF; CDR3 DNA: TGCAGCGTTGAGGGCCGAGGGACGTACAATGAGCAGTACTTC
CDR3 length: 14; D gene: TRBD1; J gene: TRBJ2-1; clone size: .; V gene: TRBV20-1; CDR3 protein: CSTVGTGLGPEQFF; CDR3 DNA: TGCAGTACGGTCGGGACAGGTCTTGGGCCTGAGCAGTTCTTC
CDR3 length: 12; D gene: .; J gene: TRBJ2-1; clone size: few; V gene: TRBV20-1; CDR3 protein: CSASISPGEQFF; CDR3 DNA: TGCAGTGCTAGTATCTCCCCGGGTGAGCAGTTCTTC
CDR3 length: 13; D gene: .; J gene: TRBJ2-3; clone size: .; V gene: TRBV7-9; CDR3 protein: CASGRSSTDTQYF; CDR3 DNA: TGTGCCAGTGGGCGTTCTAGCACAGATACGCAGTATTTT
CDR3 length: 13; D gene: .; J gene: TRBJ2-1; clone size: .; V gene: TRBV29-1; CDR3 protein: CSVGQNSYNEQFF; CDR3 DNA: TGCAGCGTTGGACAGAACTCCTACAATGAGCAGTTCTTC
CDR3 length: 15; D gene: .; J gene: TRBJ2-7; clone size: .; V gene: TRBV27; CDR3 protein: CASSVGGAFRHEQYF; CDR3 DNA: TGTGCCAGCAGCGTGGGGGGAGCTTTCAGACACGAGCAGTACTTC
CDR3 length: 14; D gene: .; J gene: TRBJ2-5; clone size: .; V gene: TRBV29-1; CDR3 protein: CSVEMLRGQETQYF; CDR3 DNA: TGCAGCGTTGAAATGCTCAGGGGCCAGGAGACCCAGTACTTC
CDR3 length: 14; D gene: .; J gene: TRBJ2-7; clone size: .; V gene: TRBV27; CDR3 protein: CASSLFGGGNEQYF; CDR3 DNA: TGTGCCAGCAGTTTATTTGGGGGCGGGAACGAGCAGTACTTC
CDR3 length: 15; D gene: .; J gene: TRBJ2-3; clone size: .; V gene: TRBV9; CDR3 protein: CASSASVSSTDTQYF; CDR3 DNA: TGTGCCAGCAGCGCATCAGTCTCTAGCACAGATACGCAGTATTTT
CDR3 length: 17; D gene: TRBD2; J gene: TRBJ2-5; clone size: .; V gene: TRBV7-9; CDR3 protein: CASSLADSGGPEETQYF; CDR3 DNA: TGTGCCAGCAGCTTAGCGGACAGCGGGGGTCCAGAGGAGACCCAGTACTTC
CDR3 length: 14; D gene: .; J gene: TRBJ2-7; clone size: .; V gene: TRBV7-9; CDR3 protein: CASSSFPGTHEQYF; CDR3 DNA: TGTGCCAGCAGCTCATTCCCAGGGACCCACGAGCAGTACTTC
CDR3 length: 15; D gene: .; J gene: TRBJ1-2; clone size: few; V gene: TRBV7-9; CDR3 protein: CASSSPRQAAYGYTF; CDR3 DNA: TGTGCCAGCAGCTCTCCTAGACAGGCGGCTTATGGCTACACCTTC
CDR3 length: 17; D gene: .; J gene: TRBJ2-1; clone size: once; V gene: TRBV5-6; CDR3 protein: CASSSQMGVRIFNEQFF; CDR3 DNA: TGTGCCAGCAGCTCGCAAATGGGTGTCCGGATTTTCAATGAGCAGTTCTTC
CDR3 length: 16; D gene: TRBD1; J gene: TRBJ2-1; clone size: .; V gene: TRBV4-1; CDR3 protein: CASSLNLQGVANEQFF; CDR3 DNA: TGCGCCAGCAGCCTCAATTTACAGGGGGTTGCCAATGAGCAGTTCTTC
CDR3 length: 13; D gene: TRBD2; J gene: TRBJ2-7; clone size: few; V gene: TRBV27; CDR3 protein: CASSYSGNNEQYF; CDR3 DNA: TGTGCCAGCAGTTATAGCGGGAACAACGAGCAGTACTTC
CDR3 length: 14; D gene: .; J gene: TRBJ1-4; clone size: .; V gene: TRBV20-1; CDR3 protein: CSARDSSGNEKLFF; CDR3 DNA: TGCAGTGCTAGAGATTCTTCAGGAAATGAAAAACTGTTTTTT
CDR3 length: 16; D gene: TRBD1; J gene: TRBJ2-5; clone size: .; V gene: TRBV6-6; CDR3 protein: CASSLNIGTEQETQYF; CDR3 DNA: TGTGCCAGCAGTTTAAATATCGGGACAGAGCAAGAGACCCAGTACTTC
CDR3 length: 11; D gene: .; J gene: TRBJ2-7; clone size: .; V gene: TRBV29-1; CDR3 protein: CSGDNQYEQYF; CDR3 DNA: TGCAGCGGTGACAACCAGTACGAGCAGTACTTC
CDR3 length: 16; D gene: TRBD2; J gene: TRBJ2-3; clone size: once; V gene: TRBV15; CDR3 protein: CATSRDIAGVVDTQYF; CDR3 DNA: TGTGCCACCAGCAGAGATATAGCGGGAGTGGTAGATACGCAGTATTTT
CDR3 length: 14; D gene: TRBD1; J gene: TRBJ2-7; clone size: .; V gene: TRBV28; CDR3 protein: CASSTGTGSLEQYF; CDR3 DNA: TGTGCCAGCAGCACCGGGACAGGTTCCCTCGAGCAGTACTTC
CDR3 length: 16; D gene: TRBD1; J gene: TRBJ2-5; clone size: .; V gene: TRBV27; CDR3 protein: CASSLSADRASVREYF; CDR3 DNA: TGTGCCAGCAGTTTATCAGCCGACAGGGCCTCTGTACGTGAGTACTTC
CDR3 length: 16; D gene: .; J gene: TRBJ2-7; clone size: few; V gene: TRBV7-2; CDR3 protein: CASSLTHQGFTYEQYF; CDR3 DNA: TGTGCCAGCAGCCTTACCCATCAAGGGTTTACCTACGAGCAGTACTTC
CDR3 length: 15; D gene: .; J gene: TRBJ1-2; clone size: .; V gene: TRBV27; CDR3 protein: CASSWGVGSNYGYTF; CDR3 DNA: TGTGCCAGCAGTTGGGGGGTGGGGTCTAACTATGGCTACACCTTC
CDR3 length: 17; D gene: .; J gene: TRBJ1-2; clone size: .; V gene: TRBV12-3/TRBV12-4; CDR3 protein: CASTDAGDAITIYGYTF; CDR3 DNA: TGTGCCAGCACCGACGCAGGGGACGCTATAACAATCTATGGCTACACCTTC
CDR3 length: 17; D gene: TRBD2; J gene: TRBJ2-7; clone size: .; V gene: TRBV4-1; CDR3 protein: CASSQRWTSGDLVIQYF; CDR3 DNA: TGCGCCAGCAGCCAACGTTGGACTAGCGGAGATTTGGTGATTCAGTACTTC
CDR3 length: 16; D gene: .; J gene: TRBJ2-7; clone size: once; V gene: TRBV4-2; CDR3 protein: CASSQSDTGYSYEQYF; CDR3 DNA: TGTGCCAGCAGCCAGTCCGACACAGGGTATTCCTACGAGCAGTACTTC
CDR3 length: 16; D gene: .; J gene: TRBJ2-1; clone size: .; V gene: TRBV15; CDR3 protein: CATSRESVSSYNEQFF; CDR3 DNA: TGTGCCACCAGCAGAGAATCGGTTAGCTCCTACAATGAGCAGTTCTTC
CDR3 length: 16; D gene: TRBD2; J gene: TRBJ2-5; clone size: .; V gene: TRBV5-1; CDR3 protein: CASSAGLAGFQETQYF; CDR3 DNA: TGCGCCAGCAGCGCCGGACTAGCGGGGTTCCAAGAGACCCAGTACTTC
CDR3 length: 17; D gene: TRBD2; J gene: TRBJ2-4; clone size: once; V gene: TRBV12-3/TRBV12-4; CDR3 protein: CASSRTSGRFAKNIQYF; CDR3 DNA: TGTGCCAGCAGTCGGACTAGCGGGAGGTTTGCCAAAAACATTCAGTACTTC
CDR3 length: 13; D gene: .; J gene: TRBJ2-7; clone size: .; V gene: TRBV20-1; CDR3 protein: CSAPSEKAYEQYF; CDR3 DNA: TGCAGTGCCCCTAGCGAAAAAGCCTACGAGCAGTACTTC
CDR3 length: 17; D gene: .; J gene: TRBJ1-4; clone size: few; V gene: TRBV7-9; CDR3 protein: CASSLATGRSGYEKLFF; CDR3 DNA: TGTGCCAGCAGCTTAGCCACCGGGAGAAGCGGGTACGAAAAACTGTTTTTT
CDR3 length: 14; D gene: TRBD1; J gene: TRBJ1-6; clone size: .; V gene: TRBV27; CDR3 protein: CASTATGRNSPLHF; CDR3 DNA: TGTGCCAGCACCGCGACAGGGCGCAATTCACCCCTCCACTTT
CDR3 length: 15; D gene: TRBD1; J gene: TRBJ2-7; clone size: .; V gene: TRBV5-1; CDR3 protein: CASRIGQGLTYEQYF; CDR3 DNA: TGCGCCAGCCGGATTGGACAGGGCCTTACCTACGAGCAGTACTTC
CDR3 length: 8; D gene: .; J gene: TRBJ2-1; clone size: .; V gene: TRBV12-3/TRBV12-4; CDR3 protein: CASSFQFF; CDR3 DNA: TGTGCCAGCAGTTTTCAGTTCTTC
CDR3 length: 15; D gene: .; J gene: TRBJ2-1; clone size: .; V gene: TRBV13; CDR3 protein: CASSSLPSSYNEQFF; CDR3 DNA: TGTGCCAGCAGCTCCCTCCCGAGCTCCTACAATGAGCAGTTCTTC
CDR3 length: 12; D gene: .; J gene: TRBJ2-5; clone size: .; V gene: TRBV6-2/TRBV6-3; CDR3 protein: CASIGSQETQYF; CDR3 DNA: TGTGCCAGCATTGGTTCCCAAGAGACCCAGTACTTC
CDR3 length: 15; D gene: .; J gene: TRBJ2-7; clone size: .; V gene: TRBV18; CDR3 protein: CASSQDRLYSYEQYF; CDR3 DNA: TGTGCCAGCTCACAAGACAGGTTATACTCCTACGAGCAGTACTTC